This record looks at one T cell receptor beta chain sequence and its context. Its antigen is undetermined. The entry originates in a study of cytomegalovirus exposure and HLA in healthy donors. Study as a whole: Unique TCRs from HLA-typed donors, 80 million to 90 million of them, were held in an early data release. Study-wide findings and caveats: Most TCR beta V segments were productive about 90% or about 30% of the time in an earlier analysis. The availability of immune exposure information extended only to CMV serostatus. It was reportedly the case that the classifier diagnosed cytomegalovirus status with high specificity and sensitivity.

CDR1 SGHTA and CDR2 FQGTGA come from the germline V gene. The CDR3 totals 12 residues. With 5 bases removed from V and 4 bases from J, the gap between germline ends came to 8 bases. PCR involved 60 Vbeta and 13 Jbeta primers. Assay used: immunoSEQ multiplex PCR; TCRdb lists only in-frame clones, some missing. The sample has fewer than 250,000 clones, roughly 80% seen once. The sequence was obtained from a woman aged 25 to 39 in good health and CMV-seropositive. The chain recombines TRBV7-3 with TRBJ1-1, with D perhaps TRBD1 (5 bases). The sequenced sample consisted of PBMCs. As DNA, the CDR3 is TGTGCCAGCAGCCACGGGGGCACTGAAGCTTTCTTT. This sequence encodes CASSHGGTEAFF.